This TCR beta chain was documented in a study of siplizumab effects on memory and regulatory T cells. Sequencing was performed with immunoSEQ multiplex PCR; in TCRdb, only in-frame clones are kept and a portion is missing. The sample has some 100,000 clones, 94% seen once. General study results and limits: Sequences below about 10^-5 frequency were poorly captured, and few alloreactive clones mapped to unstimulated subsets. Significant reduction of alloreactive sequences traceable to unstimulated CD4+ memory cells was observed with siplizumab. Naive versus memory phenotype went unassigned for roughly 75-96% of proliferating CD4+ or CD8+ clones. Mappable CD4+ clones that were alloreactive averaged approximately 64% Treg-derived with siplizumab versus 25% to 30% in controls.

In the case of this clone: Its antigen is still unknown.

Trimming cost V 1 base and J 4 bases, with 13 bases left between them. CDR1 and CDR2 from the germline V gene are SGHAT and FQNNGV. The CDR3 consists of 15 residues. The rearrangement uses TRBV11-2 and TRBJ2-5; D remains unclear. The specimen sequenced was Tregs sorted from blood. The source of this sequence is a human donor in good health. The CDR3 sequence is CASSLGRVTVETQYF. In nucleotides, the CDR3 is TGTGCCAGCAGCTTAGGAAGGGTGACCGTAGAGACCCAGTACTTC.